This T cell receptor (beta chain) was documented in a study of shared clonotypes between healthy human individuals. Overall study: The people who gave samples were a couple of women and a few men aged 18 to 49.

Every donor was a Caucasian adult from Nashville, Tennessee. Researchers partitioned CD4+ cells into CD45RA+ naive and CD45RA-negative memory subsets. This table comes from immunoSEQ multiplex PCR, and its TCRdb copy is limited to in-frame clones, with some not included. The sample holds about 1 million clones, around four fifths seen once. The germline V gene encodes CDR1 SNHLY and CDR2 FYNNEI. CDR3 size: 14 residues. The germline V and J ends were trimmed by 6 bases and 6 bases, with 14 bases remaining between them. The sample consisted of memory CD4+ T cells sorted from blood. As to subset: CD45RA-negative fraction. The sequence was obtained from a man aged 18 to 29 in good health. This rearrangement joins TRBV2 to TRBJ1-4, with D possibly matching TRBD1 (6 bases). CDR3 nucleotides: TGTGCCAGCAGCTTACAGGGAGGTTATGAAAAACTGTTTTTT. This encodes CASSLQGGYEKLFF. Full variable domain (missing parts from reference TRBV2 and TRBJ1-4): EPEVTQTPSHQVTQMGQEVILRCVPISNHLYFYWYRQILGQKVEFLVSFYNNEISEKSEIFDDQFSVERPDGSNFTLKIRSTKLEDSAMYFCASSLQGGYEKLFFGSGTQLSVL.